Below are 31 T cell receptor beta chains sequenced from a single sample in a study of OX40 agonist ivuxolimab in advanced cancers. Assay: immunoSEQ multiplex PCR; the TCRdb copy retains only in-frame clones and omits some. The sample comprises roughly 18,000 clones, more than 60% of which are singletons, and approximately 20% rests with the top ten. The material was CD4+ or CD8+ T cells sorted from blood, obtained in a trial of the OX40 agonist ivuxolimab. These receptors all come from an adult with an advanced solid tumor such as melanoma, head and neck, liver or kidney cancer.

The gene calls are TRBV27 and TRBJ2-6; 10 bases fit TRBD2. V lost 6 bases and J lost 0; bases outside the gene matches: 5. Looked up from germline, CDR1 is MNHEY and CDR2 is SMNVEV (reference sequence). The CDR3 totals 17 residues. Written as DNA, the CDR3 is TGTGCCAGCAGAGGGGCTAGCGGGAGCTCTGGGGCCAACGTCCTGACTTTC. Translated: CASRGASGSSGANVLTF.

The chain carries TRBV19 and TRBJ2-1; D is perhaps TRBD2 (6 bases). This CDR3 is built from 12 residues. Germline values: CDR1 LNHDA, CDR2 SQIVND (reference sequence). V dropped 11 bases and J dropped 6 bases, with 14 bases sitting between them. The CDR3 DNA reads TGTGCCTCCATGGACTACGGCAATGAGCAGTTCTTC. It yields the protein CASMDYGNEQFF. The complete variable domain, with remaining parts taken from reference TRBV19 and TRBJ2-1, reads DGGITQSPKYLFRKEGQNVTLSCEQNLNHDAMYWYRQDPGQGLRLIYYSQIVNDFQKGDIAEGYSVSREKKESFPLTVTSAQKNPTAFYLCASMDYGNEQFFGPGTRLTVL.

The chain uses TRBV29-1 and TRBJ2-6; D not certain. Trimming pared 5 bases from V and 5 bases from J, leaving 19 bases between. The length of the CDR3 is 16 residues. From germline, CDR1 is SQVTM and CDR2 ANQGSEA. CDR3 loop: CSVKGSIQSRANVLTF. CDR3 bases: TGCAGCGTTAAGGGTAGCATACAAAGTCGGGCCAACGTCCTGACTTTC.

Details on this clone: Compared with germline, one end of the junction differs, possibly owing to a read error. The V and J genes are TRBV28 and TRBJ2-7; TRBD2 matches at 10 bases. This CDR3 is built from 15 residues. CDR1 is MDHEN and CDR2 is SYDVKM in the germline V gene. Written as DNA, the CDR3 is TGTGCCAGCAGGCTCGGACTAGCGGCCTCCTGCGAGCAGTACTTC. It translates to CASRLGLAASCEQYF. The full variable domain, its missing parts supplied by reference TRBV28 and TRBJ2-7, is DVKVTQSSRYLVKRTGEKVFLECVQDMDHENMFWYRQDPGLGLRLIYFSYDVKMKEKGDIPEGYSVSREKKERFSLILESASTNQTSMYLCASRLGLAASCEQYFGPGTRLTVT.

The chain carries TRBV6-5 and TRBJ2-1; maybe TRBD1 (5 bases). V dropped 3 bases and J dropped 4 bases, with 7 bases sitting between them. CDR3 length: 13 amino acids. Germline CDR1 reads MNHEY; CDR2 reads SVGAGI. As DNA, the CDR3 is TGTGCCAGCAGTTATACAGGTTACAATGAGCAGTTCTTC. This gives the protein CASSYTGYNEQFF.

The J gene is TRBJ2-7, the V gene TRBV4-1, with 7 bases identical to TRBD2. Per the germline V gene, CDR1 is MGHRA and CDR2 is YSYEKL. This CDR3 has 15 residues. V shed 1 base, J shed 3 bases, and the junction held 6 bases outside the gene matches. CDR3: CASSQVAGGGYEQYF. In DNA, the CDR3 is TGCGCCAGCAGCCAAGTAGCGGGTGGAGGCTACGAGCAGTACTTC.

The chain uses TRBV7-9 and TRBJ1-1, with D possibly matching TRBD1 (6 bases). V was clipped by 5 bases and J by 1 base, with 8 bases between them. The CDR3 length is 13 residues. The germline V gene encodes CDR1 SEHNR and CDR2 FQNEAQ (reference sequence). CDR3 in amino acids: CASSETGNTEAFF. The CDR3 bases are TGTGCCAGCAGCGAGACAGGGAACACTGAAGCTTTCTTT. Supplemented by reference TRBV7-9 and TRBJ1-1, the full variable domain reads DTGVSQNPRHKITKRGQNVTFRCDPISEHNRLYWYRQTLGQGPEFLTYFQNEAQLEKSRLLSDRFSAERPKGSFSTLEIQRTEQGDSAMYLCASSETGNTEAFFGQGTRLTVV.

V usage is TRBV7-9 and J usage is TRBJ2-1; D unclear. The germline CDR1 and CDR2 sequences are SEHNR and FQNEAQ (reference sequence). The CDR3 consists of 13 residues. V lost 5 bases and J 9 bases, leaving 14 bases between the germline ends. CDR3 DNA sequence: TGTGCCAGCAGCGCCCTAACTATCCCTGAGCAGTTCTTC. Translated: CASSALTIPEQFF.

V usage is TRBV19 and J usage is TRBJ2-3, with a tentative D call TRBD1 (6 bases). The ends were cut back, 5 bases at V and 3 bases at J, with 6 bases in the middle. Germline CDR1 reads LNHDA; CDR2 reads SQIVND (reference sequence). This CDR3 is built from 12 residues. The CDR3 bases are TGTGCCAGTAGTGGGACAACAGATACGCAGTATTTT. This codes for CASSGTTDTQYF.

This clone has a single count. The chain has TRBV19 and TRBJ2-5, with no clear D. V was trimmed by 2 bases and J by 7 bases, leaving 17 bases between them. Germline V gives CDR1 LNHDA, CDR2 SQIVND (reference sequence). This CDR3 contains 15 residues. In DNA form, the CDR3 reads TGTGCCAGTAGTATAAGTTTGGGTAGCATCGGGACCCAGTACTTC. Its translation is CASSISLGSIGTQYF.

The CDR3 loop is CASSVAEWVGTVGETQYF. The CDR3 DNA sequence: TGTGCCAGCAGCGTAGCGGAGTGGGTGGGGACAGTTGGAGAGACCCAGTACTTC. The chain links TRBV9 to TRBJ2-5; 7 bases line up with TRBD1. The CDR3 covers 18 residues. V was clipped by 0 bases and J by 4 bases; unmatched bases: 15. Germline V gene lookup returns CDR1 SGDLS and CDR2 YYNGEE.

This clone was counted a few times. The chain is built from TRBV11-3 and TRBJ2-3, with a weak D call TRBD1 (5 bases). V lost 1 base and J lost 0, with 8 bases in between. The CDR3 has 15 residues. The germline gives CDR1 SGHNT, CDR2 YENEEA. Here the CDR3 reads CASSLGGTSTDTQYF. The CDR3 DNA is TGTGCCAGCAGCTTAGGGGGCACTAGCACAGATACGCAGTATTTT.

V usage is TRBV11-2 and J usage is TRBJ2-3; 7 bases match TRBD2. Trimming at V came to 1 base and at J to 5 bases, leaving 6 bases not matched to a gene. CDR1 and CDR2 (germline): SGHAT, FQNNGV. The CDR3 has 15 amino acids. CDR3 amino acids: CASSLGSGVGDTQYF. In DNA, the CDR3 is TGTGCCAGCAGCTTAGGGAGCGGGGTTGGAGATACGCAGTATTTT.

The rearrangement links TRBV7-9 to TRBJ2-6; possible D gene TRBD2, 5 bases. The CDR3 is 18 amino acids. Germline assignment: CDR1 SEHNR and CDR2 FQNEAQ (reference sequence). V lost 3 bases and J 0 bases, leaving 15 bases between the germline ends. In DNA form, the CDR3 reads TGTGCCAGCAGCTTGGCTGAGGGTTCCGGCTCTGGGGCCAACGTCCTGACTTTC. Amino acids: CASSLAEGSGSGANVLTF.

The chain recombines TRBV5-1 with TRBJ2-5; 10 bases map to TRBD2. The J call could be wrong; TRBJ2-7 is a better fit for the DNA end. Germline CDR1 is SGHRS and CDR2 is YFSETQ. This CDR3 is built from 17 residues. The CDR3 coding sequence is TGCGCCAGCAAAGTAACCGCTCTAGCGGGAGCGGACTACGAGCAGTACTTC. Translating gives CASKVTALAGADYEQYF.

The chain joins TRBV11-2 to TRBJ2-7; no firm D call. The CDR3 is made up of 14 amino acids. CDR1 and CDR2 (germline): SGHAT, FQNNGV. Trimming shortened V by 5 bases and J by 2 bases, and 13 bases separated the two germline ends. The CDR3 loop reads CASSPYASTYEQYF. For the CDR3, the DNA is TGTGCCAGCAGCCCATACGCCTCCACCTACGAGCAGTACTTC.

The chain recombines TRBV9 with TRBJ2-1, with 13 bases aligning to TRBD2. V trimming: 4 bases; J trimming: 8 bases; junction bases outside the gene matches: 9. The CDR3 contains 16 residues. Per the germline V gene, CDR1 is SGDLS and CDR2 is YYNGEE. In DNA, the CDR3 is TGTGCCAGCAGCCCCCGGACTAGCGGGAGTTCGGATGAGCAGTTCTTC. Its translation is CASSPRTSGSSDEQFF.

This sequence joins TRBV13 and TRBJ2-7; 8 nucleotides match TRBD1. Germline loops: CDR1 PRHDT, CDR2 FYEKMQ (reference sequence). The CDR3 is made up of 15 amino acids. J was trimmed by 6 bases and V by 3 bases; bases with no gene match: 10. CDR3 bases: TGTGCCAGCAGCTTCCAGTCGACAGGGGCAGCCGAGCAGTACTTC. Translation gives CASSFQSTGAAEQYF.

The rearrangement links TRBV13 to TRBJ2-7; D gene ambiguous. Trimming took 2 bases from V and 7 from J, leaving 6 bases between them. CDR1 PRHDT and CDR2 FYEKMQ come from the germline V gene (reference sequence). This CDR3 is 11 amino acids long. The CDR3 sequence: CASSLLGEQYF. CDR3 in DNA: TGTGCCAGCAGCTTATTGGGAGAGCAGTACTTC. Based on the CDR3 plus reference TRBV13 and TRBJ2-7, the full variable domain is AAGVIQSPRHLIKEKRETATLKCYPIPRHDTVYWYQQGPGQDPQFLISFYEKMQSDKGSIPDRFSAQQFSDYHSELNMSSLELGDSALYFCASSLLGEQYFGPGTRLTVT.

The CDR3 DNA is TGTGCCAGCAGCCCCGGAGATACCTACGAGCAGTACTTC. It yields the protein CASSPGDTYEQYF. The rearrangement uses TRBV7-9 and TRBJ2-7, with unresolved D. Trimming took off 5 bases at V and 2 bases at J, with 10 bases between the two ends. The germline V gene has CDR1 SEHNR and CDR2 FQNEAQ (reference sequence). The CDR3 runs 13 residues.

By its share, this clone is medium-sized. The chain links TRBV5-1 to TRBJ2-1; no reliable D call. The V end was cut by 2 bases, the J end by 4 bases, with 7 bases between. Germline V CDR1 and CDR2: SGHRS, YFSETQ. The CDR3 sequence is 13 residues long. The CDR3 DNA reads TGCGCCAGCAGCTTAGGCGGTTACAATGAGCAGTTCTTC. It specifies CASSLGGYNEQFF.

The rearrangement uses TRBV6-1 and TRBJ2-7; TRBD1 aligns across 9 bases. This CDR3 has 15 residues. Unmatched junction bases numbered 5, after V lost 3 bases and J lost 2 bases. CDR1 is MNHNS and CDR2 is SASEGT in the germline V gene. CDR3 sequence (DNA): TGTGCCAGCAGTGATGGCGGGGACAGGGCCTACGAGCAGTACTTC. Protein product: CASSDGGDRAYEQYF.

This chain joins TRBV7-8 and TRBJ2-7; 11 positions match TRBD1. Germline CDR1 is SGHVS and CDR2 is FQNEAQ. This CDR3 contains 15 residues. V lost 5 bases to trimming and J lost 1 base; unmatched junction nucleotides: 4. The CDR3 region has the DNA TGTGCCAGCAGCCCAGGACAGGGGGCGTCCTACGAGCAGTACTTC. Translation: CASSPGQGASYEQYF.

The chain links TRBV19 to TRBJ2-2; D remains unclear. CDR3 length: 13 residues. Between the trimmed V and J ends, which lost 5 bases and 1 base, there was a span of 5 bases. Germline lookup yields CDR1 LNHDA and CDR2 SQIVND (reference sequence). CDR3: CASSHLNTGELFF. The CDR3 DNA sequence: TGTGCCAGTAGTCACCTGAACACCGGGGAGCTGTTTTTT.

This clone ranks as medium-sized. The CDR3 region is CATLLDGAYEQYF. CDR3 nucleotide sequence: TGTGCCACCCTCTTGGACGGAGCCTACGAGCAGTACTTC. V gene TRBV28 combines with J gene TRBJ2-7, with D unclear. V was cut by 10 bases and J by 2 bases, with 15 bases left in between. Germline assignment: CDR1 MDHEN and CDR2 SYDVKM. This CDR3 comprises 13 residues.

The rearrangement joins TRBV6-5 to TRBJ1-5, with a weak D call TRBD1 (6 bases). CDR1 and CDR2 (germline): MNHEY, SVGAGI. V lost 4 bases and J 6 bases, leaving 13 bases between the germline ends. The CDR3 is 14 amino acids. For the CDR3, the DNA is TGTGCCAGCAGTTGGGGGGGCCCGGGTCAGCCCCAGCATTTT. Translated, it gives CASSWGGPGQPQHF.

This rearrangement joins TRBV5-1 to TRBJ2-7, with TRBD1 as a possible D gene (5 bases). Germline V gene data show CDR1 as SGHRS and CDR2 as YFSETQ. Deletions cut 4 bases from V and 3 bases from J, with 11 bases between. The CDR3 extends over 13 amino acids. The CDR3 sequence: CASSAGSYYEQYF. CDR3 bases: TGCGCCAGCAGCGCAGGGTCTTACTACGAGCAGTACTTC. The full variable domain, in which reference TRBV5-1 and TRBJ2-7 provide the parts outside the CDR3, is KAGVTQTPRYLIKTRGQQVTLSCSPISGHRSVSWYQQTPGQGLQFLFEYFSETQRNKGNFPGRFSGRQFSNSRSEMNVSTLELGDSALYLCASSAGSYYEQYFGPGTRLTVT.

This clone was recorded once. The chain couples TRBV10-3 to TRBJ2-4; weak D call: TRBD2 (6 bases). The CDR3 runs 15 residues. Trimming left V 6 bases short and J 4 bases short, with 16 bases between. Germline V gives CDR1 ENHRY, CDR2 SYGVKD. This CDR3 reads CAISHGSGDKNIQYF. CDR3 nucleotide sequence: TGTGCCATCAGCCATGGTAGCGGCGATAAAAACATTCAGTACTTC.

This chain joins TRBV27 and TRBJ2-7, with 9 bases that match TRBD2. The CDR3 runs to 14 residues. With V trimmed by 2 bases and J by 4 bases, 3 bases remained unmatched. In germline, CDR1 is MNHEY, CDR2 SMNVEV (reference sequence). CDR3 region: CASSLGGRGYEQYF. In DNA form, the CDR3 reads TGTGCCAGCAGTTTAGGCGGGAGGGGATACGAGCAGTACTTC.

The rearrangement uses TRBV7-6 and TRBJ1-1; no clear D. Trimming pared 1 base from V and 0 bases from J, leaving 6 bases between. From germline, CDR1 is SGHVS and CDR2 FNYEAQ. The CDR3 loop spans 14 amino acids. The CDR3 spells CASSLGRLNTEAFF. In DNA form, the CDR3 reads TGTGCCAGCAGCTTAGGACGGCTGAACACTGAAGCTTTCTTT. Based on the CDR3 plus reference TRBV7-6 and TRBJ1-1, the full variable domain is GAGVSQSPRYKVTKRGQDVALRCDPISGHVSLYWYRQALGQGPEFLTYFNYEAQQDKSGLPNDRFSAERPEGSISTLTIQRTEQRDSAMYRCASSLGRLNTEAFFGQGTRLTVV.

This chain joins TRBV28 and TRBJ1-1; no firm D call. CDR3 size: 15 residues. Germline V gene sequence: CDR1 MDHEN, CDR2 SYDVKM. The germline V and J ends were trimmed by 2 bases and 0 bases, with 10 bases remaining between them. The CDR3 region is CASSLQPFMNTEAFF. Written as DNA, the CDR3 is TGTGCCAGCAGTTTACAGCCGTTTATGAACACTGAAGCTTTCTTT.